The clone carrying this T cell receptor (beta chain) has a single count. Its antigen is as yet unknown. The entry originates in a study of graft-versus-host responses after intestinal transplantation. Assay: immunoSEQ multiplex PCR; the TCRdb copy retains only in-frame clones and omits some. This table holds fewer than 130,000 clones, just over 90% found once. This CDR3 is built from 14 residues. V lost 7 bases, J lost 10 bases, and 20 bases lay in between. Germline V gene sequence: CDR1 MNHEY, CDR2 SMNVEV (reference sequence). The sequenced sample was unstimulated CD8+ T cells sorted from spleen or lymph node cells, obtained before intestinal transplant. The V gene is TRBV27, the J gene TRBJ2-1; the D gene is possibly TRBD2 (7 bases). The TCR sequence derives from a human donor who received an intestinal transplant. CDR3 loop: CASTVDSRGGEQFF. For the CDR3, the DNA is TGTGCCAGCACCGTGGACTCCAGGGGAGGGGAGCAGTTCTTC.